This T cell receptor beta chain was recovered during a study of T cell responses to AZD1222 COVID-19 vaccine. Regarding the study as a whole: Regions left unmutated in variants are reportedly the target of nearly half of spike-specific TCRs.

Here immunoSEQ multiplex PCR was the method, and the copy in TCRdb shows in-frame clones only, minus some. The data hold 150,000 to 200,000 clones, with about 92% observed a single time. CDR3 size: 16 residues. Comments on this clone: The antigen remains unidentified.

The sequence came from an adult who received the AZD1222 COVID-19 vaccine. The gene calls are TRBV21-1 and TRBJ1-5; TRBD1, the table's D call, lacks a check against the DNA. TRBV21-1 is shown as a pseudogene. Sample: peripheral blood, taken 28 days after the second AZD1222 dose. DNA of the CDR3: TGTGCCAGCAGCCCCGATAGCAGGGCTATCAATCAGCCCCAGCATTTT. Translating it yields CASSPDSRAINQPQHF.